The 17 T cell receptor beta chains listed next were all sequenced from one sample in a study of Graves' ophthalmopathy and Graves' hyperthyroidism. RNA transcripts were the source from which TCR beta CDR3 regions were amplified. HTBI-primed RT-PCR formed the first round, and a multiplex PCR formed the second. TCRdb re-called the multiplex PCR reads with MiXCR, one entry per CDR3 protein. The table includes about 390,000 distinct CDR3 sequences, 17% detected once. The material sequenced was peripheral blood. These receptors were collected from an adult woman with stable Graves' hyperthyroidism.

This clonotype was counted at least ten times. The rearrangement links TRBV25-1 to TRBJ1-6; D ambiguous. The germline V gene has CDR1 MGHDK and CDR2 SYGVNS. V dropped 4 bases and J dropped 0 bases, with 7 bases sitting between them. The CDR3 contains 15 residues. The CDR3 region is CASSAWSSYNSPLHF. The CDR3, as DNA: TGTGCCAGCAGTGCTTGGAGCTCCTATAATTCACCCCTCCACTTT.

This clonotype was recorded at least ten times. CDR3 residues: CASSLTGTGVYEQYF. The CDR3 nucleotides are TGTGCCAGCAGCTTAACGGGGACAGGGGTCTACGAGCAGTACTTC. This chain joins TRBV7-3 and TRBJ2-7; TRBD1 matches at 10 bases. CDR3 size: 15 residues. V shed 0 bases, J shed 3 bases, and the junction held 2 bases outside the gene matches. Germline loops: CDR1 SGHTA, CDR2 FQGTGA.

This clonotype has a count of ten or more. The chain uses TRBV12-3 or TRBV12-4 and TRBJ1-1; D is ambiguous. Trimming stripped 3 bases from V and 6 bases from J, with 14 bases between. This CDR3 contains 14 residues. CDR3: CASSFSRGASEAFF. DNA of the CDR3: TGTGCCAGCAGTTTTTCCCGAGGAGCTTCTGAAGCTTTCTTT.

V and J are TRBV6-2 or TRBV6-3 and TRBJ1-5; D is undetermined. The germline V gene encodes CDR1 MNHEY and CDR2 SVGEGT. V lost 1 base to trimming and J lost 1 base, with 8 bases between them. The CDR3 totals 15 residues. CDR3 bases: TGTGCCAGCAGTTACTTCGACATGAGCAATCAGCCCCAGCATTTT. It encodes CASSYFDMSNQPQHF.

This clonotype appeared many times. This chain uses TRBV27 with TRBJ2-7, with 7 bases matching TRBD2. The CDR3 spans 14 residues. J lost 2 bases, V lost 4 bases, and 5 bases had no gene match. The germline V gene encodes CDR1 MNHEY and CDR2 SMNVEV (reference sequence). CDR3 DNA: TGTGCCAGCAGTTCAGGGCGGGGGACCTACGAGCAGTACTTC. Translated, it gives CASSSGRGTYEQYF.

The chain joins TRBV4-2 to TRBJ2-7; D is possibly TRBD2 (6 bases). Germline V CDR1 and CDR2: LGHNA, YNFKEQ. Between the trimmed V and J ends, which lost 2 bases and 1 base, there was a span of 12 bases. The CDR3 runs 15 residues. In DNA, the CDR3 is TGTGCCAGCAGCCAACTTCCGGGAGCGTCCTACGAGCAGTACTTC. This encodes CASSQLPGASYEQYF.

This clonotype was seen at least ten times. V and J are TRBV12-3 or TRBV12-4 and TRBJ1-2, with 10 bases that match TRBD1. V lost 5 bases and J lost 7; bases outside the gene matches: 7. CDR3 size: 14 residues. CDR3 in DNA: TGTGCCAGCAGTCCTGACAGGGGGCGGAGTGGCTACACCTTC. This gives the protein CASSPDRGRSGYTF.

This sequence joins TRBV6-2 or TRBV6-3 and TRBJ1-2; TRBD1 matches 7 bases. The CDR3 consists of 19 residues. The germline gives CDR1 MNHEY, CDR2 SVGEGT. V shed 6 bases and J 0 bases; nucleotides not matched to a gene: 19. This CDR3 is CASRRTGTALITPNYGYTF. Written as DNA, the CDR3 is TGTGCCAGCAGGCGGACTGGGACAGCCCTCATAACCCCTAACTATGGCTACACCTTC.

This chain joins TRBV6-1 and TRBJ1-2; D call uncertain. Trimming took off 7 bases at V and 8 bases at J, with 23 bases between the two ends. Germline V gene lookup returns CDR1 MNHNS and CDR2 SASEGT. The CDR3 sequence is 15 residues long. The CDR3, as DNA: TGTGCCAGCACAAATCGGGGAGGCTCTATGGGGGGCTACACCTTC. Translated: CASTNRGGSMGGYTF.

This clonotype has a count of ten or more. The rearrangement links TRBV6-1 to TRBJ2-7; D is unclear. CDR1 and CDR2 from the germline V gene are MNHNS and SASEGT. The CDR3 consists of 12 residues. V was cut by 5 bases and J by 7 bases, with 12 bases left in between. CDR3 amino acids: CASSPSYTEQYF. The CDR3 nucleotides are TGTGCCAGCAGTCCATCCTATACAGAGCAGTACTTC.

The chain combines TRBV6-5 with TRBJ2-5, with 9 bases that match TRBD1. The trim removed 2 bases at V and 5 bases at J, leaving 6 bases unmatched. From germline, CDR1 is MNHEY and CDR2 SVGAGI. CDR3 length equals 15 residues. For the CDR3, the DNA is TGTGCCAGCAGTTACAATACAGGGGGCATGGAGACCCAGTACTTC. Its protein product is CASSYNTGGMETQYF.

A few counts support this clonotype. The chain combines TRBV4-3 with TRBJ2-5; D uncertain. Germline CDR1 is LGHNA and CDR2 is YSLEER. Trimming pared 0 bases from V and 5 bases from J, leaving 7 bases between. This CDR3 is built from 13 residues. In DNA form, the CDR3 reads TGCGCCAGCAGCCAAGATTTTAGGGAGACCCAGTACTTC. It yields the protein CASSQDFRETQYF.

This clonotype has ten or more counts. J is TRBJ2-7 and V is TRBV2; D is unclear. CDR3 length: 12 residues. Trimming took 6 bases from V and 0 from J, leaving 6 bases between them. Germline loops: CDR1 SNHLY, CDR2 FYNNEI. This CDR3 reads CASRRSSYEQYF. In DNA form, the CDR3 reads TGTGCCAGCAGGAGGAGCTCCTACGAGCAGTACTTC.

This rearrangement joins TRBV6-2 or TRBV6-3 to TRBJ2-7; 10 bases are shared with TRBD1. CDR1 and CDR2 from the germline V gene are MNHEY and SVGEGT. The CDR3 runs 14 residues. Losses at the gene ends were 1 base for V and 6 bases for J; bases not matched to a gene: 3. CDR3 amino acids: CASSYFWTGGEQYF. As DNA, the CDR3 is TGTGCCAGCAGTTACTTCTGGACAGGGGGCGAGCAGTACTTC.

Many counts were recorded for this clonotype. The gene calls are TRBV24-1 and TRBJ1-1; D remains ambiguous. V lost 7 bases, J lost 1 base, and 9 bases lay in between. Germline V gene lookup returns CDR1 KGHDR and CDR2 SFDVKD. CDR3 length: 13 amino acids. The DNA for the CDR3 is TGTGCCACCAGATTAGGGTGGAACACTGAAGCTTTCTTT. It yields the protein CATRLGWNTEAFF.

This clonotype was recorded many times. The V call is TRBV14, the J call TRBJ1-6; D is undetermined. Trimming shortened V by 1 base and J by 7 bases, and 8 bases separated the two germline ends. The CDR3 has 14 residues. From germline, CDR1 is SGHDN and CDR2 FVKESK. The CDR3 region has the DNA TGTGCCAGCAGCCAAGTACGGACGAATTCACCCCTCCACTTT. Protein product: CASSQVRTNSPLHF.

This clonotype was counted many times. Here the CDR3 DNA reads TGTGCCACCAGCAGAGCACCAGGGACAAACTATGGCTACACCTTC. Residues: CATSRAPGTNYGYTF. This chain links TRBV15 with TRBJ1-2, with a weak D call TRBD1 (6 bases). V dropped 1 base and J dropped 2 bases, with 11 bases sitting between them. This CDR3 comprises 15 residues. The germline gives CDR1 LNHNV, CDR2 YYDKDF (reference sequence).